One and the same sample provided the 3 T cell receptor beta chains below, sequenced in a study of Ad26.COV2.S vaccination and SARS-CoV-2 variants. TCRdb keeps only in-frame clones here, not all; method: immunoSEQ multiplex PCR. The sample shows about 680,000 clones, roughly 90% of them seen only once. Documented treatment: about 20 received Ad26.COV2.S at low or high dose, single or two shots; 5 received placebo; per-sample allocation not given. Sample collection was performed on day 63 after the first vaccine or placebo injection. The sequencing here drew on peripheral blood, taken in a trial of Ad26.COV2.S vaccine versus placebo. These receptors all stem from a person aged 18 to 65 who received the Ad26.COV2.S COVID-19 vaccine or a placebo.

This clone came up a few times. The V gene is TRBV18, the J gene TRBJ2-7, with D perhaps matching TRBD1 or TRBD2 (5 bases each). Germline CDR1 KGHSH, CDR2 LQKENI. The CDR3 is made up of 14 amino acids. The germline V and J ends were trimmed by 5 bases and 3 bases, with 14 bases remaining between them. This chain's CDR3 is CASSTSGTDYEQYF. Written as DNA, the CDR3 is TGTGCCAGCTCAACTTCCGGGACGGACTACGAGCAGTACTTC.

This clone was observed once. The rearrangement uses TRBV7-2 and TRBJ1-1; 10 nucleotides match TRBD1. From germline, CDR1 is SGHTA and CDR2 FQGNSA. The CDR3 spans 14 residues. V gave up 3 bases and J gave up 10 bases; unmatched junction bases: 8. CDR3 bases: TGTGCCAGCAGCTTGCCGACAGGGGGCGCGTCAGCTTTCTTT. Translating it yields CASSLPTGGASAFF.

The chain uses TRBV6-5 and TRBJ2-7, with TRBD2 matching 13 bases. Germline CDR1 and CDR2: MNHEY and SVGAGI. This CDR3 has 15 residues. Trimming cost V 3 bases and J 2 bases; bases outside gene matches: 1. The CDR3 DNA reads as TGTGCCAGCAGTTATGGGACTAGCGGGACCTACGAGCAGTACTTC. It specifies CASSYGTSGTYEQYF.